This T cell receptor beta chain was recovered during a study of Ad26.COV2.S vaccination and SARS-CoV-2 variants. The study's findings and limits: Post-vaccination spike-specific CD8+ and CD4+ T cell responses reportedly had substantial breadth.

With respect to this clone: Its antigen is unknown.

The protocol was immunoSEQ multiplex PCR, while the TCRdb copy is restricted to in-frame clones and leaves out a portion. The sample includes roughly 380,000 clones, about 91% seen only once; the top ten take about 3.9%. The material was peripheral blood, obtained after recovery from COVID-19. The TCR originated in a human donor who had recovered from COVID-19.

The CDR3 reads CASCRTSGWETQYF. In DNA form, the CDR3 reads TGTGCCAGCTGCAGGACTAGCGGCTGGGAGACCCAGTACTTC. The V call is TRBV6-5, the J call TRBJ2-5; 10 bases line up with TRBD2. The V gene's germline CDR1 is MNHEY and CDR2 SVGAGI. Germline trimming cut 8 bases from V and 5 bases from J; bases unmatched to any gene: 8. This CDR3 has 14 amino acids.